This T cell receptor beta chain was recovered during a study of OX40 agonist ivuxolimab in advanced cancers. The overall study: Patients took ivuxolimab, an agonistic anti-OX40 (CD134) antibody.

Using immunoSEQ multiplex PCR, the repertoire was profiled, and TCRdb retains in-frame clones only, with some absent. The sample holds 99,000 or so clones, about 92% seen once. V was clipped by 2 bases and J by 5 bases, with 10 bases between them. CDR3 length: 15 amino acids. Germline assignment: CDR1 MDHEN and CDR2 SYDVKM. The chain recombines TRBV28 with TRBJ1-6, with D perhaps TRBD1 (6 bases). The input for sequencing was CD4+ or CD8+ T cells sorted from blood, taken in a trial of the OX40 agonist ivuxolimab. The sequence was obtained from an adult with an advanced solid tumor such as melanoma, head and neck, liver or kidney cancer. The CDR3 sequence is CASSLAGADNSPLHF. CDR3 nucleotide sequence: TGTGCCAGCAGTTTAGCGGGGGCCGATAATTCACCCCTCCACTTT.